This passage covers 20 T cell receptor beta chains from one sample sequenced in a study of memory CD4+ T cells and cytomegalovirus serostatus. Data came from immunoSEQ multiplex PCR; TCRdb stores just in-frame clones and leaves some out. In the table there are about 60,000 clones, roughly four fifths of which are singletons. The sort gate was single viable CD3+CD4+CD8-CD45RO+ cells for memory CD4+ T cells. Sample: memory CD4+ T cells from blood. The source of these receptors is an adult in good health and CMV-seronegative.

For the CDR3, the DNA is TGTGCCAGCAGCTTAGATGTGGGGGATACGCAGTATTTT. Translated, it gives CASSLDVGDTQYF. V and J are TRBV11-2 and TRBJ2-3; D is uncertain. V was pared by 0 bases and J by 6 bases, with 7 bases between. The CDR3 contains 13 residues. Per the germline V gene, CDR1 is SGHAT and CDR2 is FQNNGV.

J is TRBJ2-7 and V is TRBV28, with D uncertain. Per the germline V gene, CDR1 is MDHEN and CDR2 is SYDVKM. V was pared by 6 bases and J by 2 bases, with 20 bases between. This CDR3 has 16 residues. Written as DNA, the CDR3 is TGTGCCAGCAGCCTCCTGGGTGGCCCCGGGCCCTACGAGCAGTACTTC. Protein product: CASSLLGGPGPYEQYF.

The chain couples TRBV6-5 to TRBJ2-1, with D possibly called TRBD1 or TRBD2 (5 bases each). The ends were cut back, 5 bases at V and 10 bases at J, with 9 bases in the middle. CDR3 length equals 11 residues. In germline, CDR1 is MNHEY, CDR2 SVGAGI. CDR3 in DNA: TGTGCCAGCAGTCGCCGGGACGAGCAGTTCTTC. Translation: CASSRRDEQFF.

This chain connects TRBV2 to TRBJ2-5; D ambiguous. Germline CDR1 is SNHLY and CDR2 is FYNNEI. The CDR3 runs to 14 residues. V dropped 4 bases and J dropped 2 bases, with 11 bases sitting between them. The CDR3 DNA is TGTGCCAGCAGTGCACGATATGGGCAAGAGACCCAGTACTTC. This translates into CASSARYGQETQYF. Together with reference TRBV2 and TRBJ2-5, the CDR3 gives the full variable domain: EPEVTQTPSHQVTQMGQEVILRCVPISNHLYFYWYRQILGQKVEFLVSFYNNEISEKSEIFDDQFSVERPDGSNFTLKIRSTKLEDSAMYFCASSARYGQETQYFGPGTRLLVL.

The chain is built from TRBV10-3 and TRBJ1-2; D unclear. Germline V gives CDR1 ENHRY, CDR2 SYGVKD. The CDR3 runs to 13 residues. Trimming removed 4 bases from V and 2 bases from J, with 8 bases in between. Here the CDR3 reads CAISVSENYGYTF. DNA for the CDR3: TGTGCCATCAGTGTCAGTGAAAACTATGGCTACACCTTC.

The table lists this clone with a count of one. This chain connects TRBV20-1 to TRBJ2-7, with unresolved D. Germline V gives CDR1 DFQATT, CDR2 SNEGSKA (reference sequence). The V end was cut by 6 bases, the J end by 13 bases, with 19 bases between. The CDR3 runs to 11 residues. CDR3 in amino acids: CSAPLGMKEYF. CDR3 nucleotides: TGCAGTGCCCCCTTGGGGATGAAGGAATACTTC.

The chain couples TRBV7-6 to TRBJ2-1; D gene uncertain. V shed 4 bases and J shed 6 bases, with 16 bases lying between them. Per the germline V gene, CDR1 is SGHVS and CDR2 is FNYEAQ. The CDR3 is 15 amino acids. The CDR3 protein is CASSSPYAVSNEQFF. The CDR3 DNA reads TGTGCCAGCAGCTCCCCGTACGCGGTCAGCAATGAGCAGTTCTTC.

The chain uses TRBV7-9 and TRBJ1-2; TRBD1 might be the D (5 bases). Germline V lookup: CDR1 SEHNR, CDR2 FQNEAQ (reference sequence). This CDR3 spans 14 amino acids. V lost 1 base, J lost 5 bases, and 11 bases lay in between. For the CDR3, the DNA is TGTGCCAGCAGCTTAGAATCAGGGAAGTATGGCTACACCTTC. Amino acids: CASSLESGKYGYTF. Filled out from reference TRBV7-9 and TRBJ1-2, the complete variable domain reads DTGVSQNPRHKITKRGQNVTFRCDPISEHNRLYWYRQTLGQGPEFLTYFQNEAQLEKSRLLSDRFSAERPKGSFSTLEIQRTEQGDSAMYLCASSLESGKYGYTFGSGTRLTVV.

The chain combines TRBV9 with TRBJ1-1; weak D call: TRBD1 (6 bases). V lost 5 bases to trimming and J lost 1 base, with 12 bases between them. The CDR3 contains 14 residues. The germline gives CDR1 SGDLS, CDR2 YYNGEE. The DNA for the CDR3 is TGTGCCAGCAGTATAGGACAGTCGAACACTGAAGCTTTCTTT. Its protein is CASSIGQSNTEAFF.

The CDR3 region is CASSWEANQPQHF. In DNA form, the CDR3 reads TGTGCCAGCAGCTGGGAAGCAAATCAGCCCCAGCATTTT. V is TRBV5-5 and J is TRBJ1-5; D remains unclear. The length of the CDR3 is 13 residues. Germline V gene lookup returns CDR1 SGHKS and CDR2 YYEKEE (reference sequence). Trimming removed 3 bases from V and 4 bases from J, with 8 bases in between.

This clone was found a few times. J is TRBJ2-7 and V is TRBV27; D is possibly TRBD2 (5 bases). This CDR3 spans 14 amino acids. Looked up from germline, CDR1 is MNHEY and CDR2 is SMNVEV (reference sequence). Trimming took 8 bases from V and 5 from J, leaving 19 bases between them. The chain's CDR3 is CASGVGSEVNEQYF. The CDR3 nucleotides are TGTGCCAGCGGGGTGGGGTCGGAGGTCAACGAGCAGTACTTC.

The genes are TRBV7-2 and TRBJ2-1; TRBD1 agrees at 7 bases. V was pared by 5 bases and J by 2 bases, with 12 bases of the junction left unmatched. Germline CDR1 and CDR2: SGHTA and FQGNSA. The CDR3 is made up of 17 amino acids. CDR3 DNA sequence: TGTGCCAGCAGCCCAATTTTTCGGGACAGCACCTACAATGAGCAGTTCTTC. It specifies CASSPIFRDSTYNEQFF.

This chain joins TRBV11-2 and TRBJ2-5, with D maybe TRBD2 (6 bases). Germline lookup yields CDR1 SGHAT and CDR2 FQNNGV. The V and J ends lost 1 base and 7 bases respectively, with 10 bases between them. CDR3 length equals 13 residues. Here the CDR3 reads CASSLAVGGTQYF. Here the CDR3 DNA reads TGTGCCAGCAGCTTAGCGGTGGGGGGGACCCAGTACTTC.

The chain combines TRBV29-1 with TRBJ2-1, with 8 positions matching TRBD1. Trimming took 4 bases from V and 8 from J; bases not matched to a gene: 7. The CDR3 contains 13 residues. Germline lookup yields CDR1 SQVTM and CDR2 ANQGSEA. The CDR3: CSVVIDRGYEQFF. The CDR3 DNA follows: TGCAGCGTTGTTATTGACAGGGGCTATGAGCAGTTCTTC.

This clone was found a few times. This chain connects TRBV18 to TRBJ1-1, with a tentative D call TRBD1 (5 bases). Germline CDR1 and CDR2: KGHSH and LQKENI. The CDR3 totals 13 residues. V lost 3 bases and J lost 6, with 11 bases in between. In DNA form, the CDR3 reads TGTGCCAGCTCACCTTGGGGGACCGCTGAAGCTTTCTTT. The encoded protein is CASSPWGTAEAFF.

The chain recombines TRBV6-5 with TRBJ1-1; weak D call: TRBD1 (5 bases). This CDR3 region has 13 residues. Germline V gives CDR1 MNHEY, CDR2 SVGAGI. Trimming removed 5 bases from V and 11 bases from J, with 18 bases in between. Here the CDR3 DNA reads TGTGCCAGCAGTCCCTATGCAGGGTATGTGGCTTTCTTT. Residues: CASSPYAGYVAFF.

This clone was seen once. This chain connects TRBV14 to TRBJ2-1; TRBD2 matches 9 bases. The CDR3 has 15 amino acids. The trim removed 3 bases at V and 7 bases at J, leaving 7 bases unmatched. The V gene's germline CDR1 is SGHDN and CDR2 FVKESK. The CDR3 loop is CASSHDSGGYNEQFF. Written as DNA, the CDR3 is TGTGCCAGCAGCCATGACAGCGGGGGGTATAATGAGCAGTTCTTC. The full variable domain, with the rest looked up from reference TRBV14 and TRBJ2-1, is EAGVTQFPSHSVIEKGQTVTLRCDPISGHDNLYWYRRVMGKEIKFLLHFVKESKQDESGMPNNRFLAERTGGTYSTLKVQPAELEDSGVYFCASSHDSGGYNEQFFGPGTRLTVL.

The chain combines TRBV5-8 with TRBJ1-5; D is unresolved. The CDR3 runs 16 residues. V gave up 0 bases and J gave up 0 bases, with 10 bases separating them. Per the germline V gene, CDR1 is SGHTS and CDR2 is YDEGEE. The CDR3 bases are TGTGCCAGCAGCTTGGTGTTTACGGGTAGCAATCAGCCCCAGCATTTT. Translated: CASSLVFTGSNQPQHF.

This clone appeared once. The chain couples TRBV5-4 to TRBJ2-1; D gene ambiguous. Germline-derived CDR1 and CDR2 are SGHNT and YYREEE (reference sequence). Trimming pared 2 bases from V and 12 bases from J, leaving 21 bases between. This CDR3 is 15 amino acids long. Here the CDR3 reads CASSFKPYSPILQFF. CDR3 nucleotide sequence: TGTGCCAGCAGCTTTAAACCTTACAGCCCCATTTTGCAGTTCTTC. Full variable domain (remainder filled in from reference TRBV5-4 and TRBJ2-1): ETGVTQSPTHLIKTRGQQVTLRCSSQSGHNTVSWYQQALGQGPQFIFQYYREEENGRGNFPPRFSGLQFPNYSSELNVNALELDDSALYLCASSFKPYSPILQFFGPGTRLTVL.

CDR3 in amino acids: CASQGGYEQYF. CDR3 sequence (DNA): TGTGCCAGCCAGGGAGGATACGAGCAGTACTTC. The gene calls are TRBV18 and TRBJ2-7, with D possibly TRBD2 on 6 matching bases. Trimming took 8 bases from V and 4 from J, leaving 9 bases between them. The CDR3 runs to 11 residues. Germline CDR1 is KGHSH and CDR2 is LQKENI.